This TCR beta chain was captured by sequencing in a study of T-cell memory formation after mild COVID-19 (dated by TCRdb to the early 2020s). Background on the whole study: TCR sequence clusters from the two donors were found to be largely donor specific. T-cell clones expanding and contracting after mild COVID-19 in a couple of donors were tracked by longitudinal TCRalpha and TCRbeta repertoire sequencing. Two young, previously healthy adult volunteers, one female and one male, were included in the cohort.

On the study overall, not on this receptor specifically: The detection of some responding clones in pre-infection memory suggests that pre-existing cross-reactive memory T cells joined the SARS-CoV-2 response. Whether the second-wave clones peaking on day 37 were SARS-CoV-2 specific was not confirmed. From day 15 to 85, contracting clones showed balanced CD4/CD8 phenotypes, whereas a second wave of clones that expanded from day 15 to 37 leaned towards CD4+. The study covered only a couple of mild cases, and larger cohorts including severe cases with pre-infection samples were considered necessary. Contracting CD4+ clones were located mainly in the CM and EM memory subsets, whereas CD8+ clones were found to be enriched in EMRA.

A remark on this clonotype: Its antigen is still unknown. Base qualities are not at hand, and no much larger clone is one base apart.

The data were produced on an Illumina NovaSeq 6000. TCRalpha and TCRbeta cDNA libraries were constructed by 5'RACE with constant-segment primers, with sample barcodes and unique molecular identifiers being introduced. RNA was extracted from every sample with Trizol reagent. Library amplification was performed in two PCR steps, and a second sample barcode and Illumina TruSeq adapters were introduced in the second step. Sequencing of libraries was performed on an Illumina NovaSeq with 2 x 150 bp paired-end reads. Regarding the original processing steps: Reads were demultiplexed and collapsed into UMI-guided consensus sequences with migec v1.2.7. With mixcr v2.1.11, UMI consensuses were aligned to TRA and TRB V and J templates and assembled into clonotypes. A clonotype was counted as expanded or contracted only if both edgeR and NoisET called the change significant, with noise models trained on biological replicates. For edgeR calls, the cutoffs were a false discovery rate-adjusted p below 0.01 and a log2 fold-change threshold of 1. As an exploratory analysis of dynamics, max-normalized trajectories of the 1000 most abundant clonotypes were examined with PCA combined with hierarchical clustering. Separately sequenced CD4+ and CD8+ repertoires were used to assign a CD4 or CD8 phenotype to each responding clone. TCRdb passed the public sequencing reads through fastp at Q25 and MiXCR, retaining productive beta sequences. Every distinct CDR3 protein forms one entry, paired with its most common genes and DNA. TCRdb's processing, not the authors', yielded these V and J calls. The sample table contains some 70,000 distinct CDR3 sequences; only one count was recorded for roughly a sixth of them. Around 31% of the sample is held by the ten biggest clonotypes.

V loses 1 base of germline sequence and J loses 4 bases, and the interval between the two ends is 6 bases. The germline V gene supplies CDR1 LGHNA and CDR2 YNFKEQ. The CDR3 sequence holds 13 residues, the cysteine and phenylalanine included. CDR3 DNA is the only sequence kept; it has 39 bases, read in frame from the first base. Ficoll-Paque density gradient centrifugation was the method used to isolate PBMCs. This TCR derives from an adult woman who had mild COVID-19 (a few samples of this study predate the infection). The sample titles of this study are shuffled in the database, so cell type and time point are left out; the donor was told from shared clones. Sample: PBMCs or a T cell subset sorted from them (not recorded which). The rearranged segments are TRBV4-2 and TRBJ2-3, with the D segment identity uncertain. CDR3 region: CASSQALPDTQYF. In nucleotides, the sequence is TGTGCCAGCAGCCAAGCCTTGCCAGATACGCAGTATTTT.